This T cell receptor beta chain comes out of a study of T cells in Graves' hyperthyroidism and ophthalmopathy (dated by TCRdb to about 2019). Describing the broader study: Peripheral blood samples were taken at the time of initial diagnosis, prior to any treatment. A discovery cohort of approximately 97 patients, roughly 45 with Graves' ophthalmopathy and more than 55 with stable Graves' hyperthyroidism, was used to find distinguishing TCR V-J signatures. Whether ophthalmopathy could be predicted prospectively was tested in an independent validation cohort made up of 18 hyperthyroidism patients plus 17 patients who later progressed to ophthalmopathy. The 75 to 100 discovery patients were divided at random into training and test sets in a 7:3 ratio. In addition, the study compared T-cell repertoires in thyroid tissue and in blood from about six Graves' hyperthyroidism patients. After sampling, hyperthyroidism patients received methimazole starting at 30 mg daily, and ophthalmopathy patients received high-dose intravenous methylprednisolone. The paper reports TCR Vbeta CDR3 sequencing of approximately 140 peripheral blood samples: 40 to 45 ophthalmopathy, 75 to 80 hyperthyroidism and around 17 progressor patients.

From the cysteine up to the phenylalanine, the CDR3 has a length of 15 residues. Only the CDR3 region is kept as DNA, spanning 45 bases read in frame from base 1. The germline V and J ends show losses of 3 bases and 7 bases respectively, and no gene match explains 3 bases of the junction. From the germline V gene, CDR1 is SGHNT and CDR2 is YENEEA. For this clonotype: The antigen it binds to is not known. No qualities accompany the bases; no much larger clone lies one base away.

The TCR beta CDR3 regions were amplified from RNA transcripts. For the first round of RT-PCR on the TCR CDR3, the HTBI primer set was used together with the Qiagen OneStep RT-PCR kit. Libraries were constructed in a second round of multiplex PCR, after which size selection and purification were performed. Sequencing of the libraries was done on an Illumina HiSeq2000 using paired-end 100 bp reads. In the original analysis: Raw data were processed with SOAPnuke, discarding reads with adapters, uncalled bases, mean Phred below 15, or no exact constant-primer or identifier match. High-quality paired reads were merged with COPE v1.2.5, and unique nucleotide sequences were defined as clonotypes. Clonotypes were aligned to IMGT TRBV, TRBD and TRBJ reference segments using MiTCR v1.1. The analysis included only V-J combinations with a frequency above 0.0001, which together covered around 99% of the repertoires. The TCS score was defined as F50 (clonal expansion) divided by E x V (chaos), with BLOSUM62-based TCRdist calculated between CDR3 peptides within each V-J. Welch's t-statistics and random forest reduced approximately 520 V-J features to 10 to 15, which were used in a naive Bayes classifier (R e1071). The public reads were run again by TCRdb, first through fastp at Q25 and then through MiXCR, and only productive beta chains were kept. A single entry per CDR3 protein holds the most common genes and DNA from its merged rows. Here the V and J calls rest on TCRdb's processing, not on the authors' analysis. In all, the sample holds 360,000 or so distinct CDR3 sequences, and 13% to 15% of those were seen once. Of the sample, roughly a fifth is held by the ten largest clones.

In the ophthalmopathy patients, disease was moderately to severely active, with a Clinical Activity Score of 3 or more, a NOSPECS grade of 4 or more, and a duration of less than 3 months. Any patient with an uncontrolled infection, another autoimmune disease, pregnancy or lactation was excluded. Diagnoses were based on clinical symptoms, serum thyroxine and TRAb, thyroid ultrasound and orbital computed tomography. PBMCs were isolated from about 10 ml of fresh peripheral blood by Ficoll-Paque density gradient centrifugation. Total RNA was extracted with Trizol reagent, and quality was checked on an Agilent 2100 Bioanalyzer. General study outcomes and caveats: Blood samples also contained most of the expanded thyroid clonotypes (frequency above 0.001), which suggests that blood repertoires may reflect thyroid immune responses. No statistical method was used to set the sample size in advance, and investigators knew the group allocation. Ophthalmopathy was separated from stable hyperthyroidism by a 13 V-J signature model, with approximately 90% sensitivity and 81% to 82% specificity obtained in cross-validation and 80%/75% obtained in testing. In validation, progression to ophthalmopathy was predicted by the model with 55% to 71% sensitivity and 72.22% specificity, a median of 6.5 months before onset.

The chain is assembled from TRBV11-3 and TRBJ2-1; 13 bases in the middle match TRBD2. The sequence was collected from a woman in her fifties or sixties with Graves' ophthalmopathy. The sequenced material came from blood. The CDR3 region reads CASSLGLAGRNEQFF. The nucleotide sequence is given as TGTGCCAGCAGCTTGGGACTAGCGGGAAGGAATGAGCAGTTCTTC.